This TCR beta chain was sequenced in a study of T cell changes during pregnancy in multiple sclerosis. Between the trimmed V and J ends, which lost 3 bases and 7 bases, there was a span of 10 bases. The CDR3 has 13 residues. CDR1 is MDHEN and CDR2 is SYDVKM in the germline V gene. Clones were read by immunoSEQ multiplex PCR, and TCRdb kept only the in-frame ones, dropping some. In the table there are roughly 73,000 clones, around 94% of which are singletons. The sequence came from a female donor in good health, enrolled as a control in a pregnancy study. Material: peripheral blood, obtained in the second trimester of pregnancy. The chain couples TRBV28 to TRBJ1-5; maybe TRBD1 (5 bases). The CDR3 region has the DNA TGTGCCAGCAGTTTGTGGGGGGGACAGCCCCAGCATTTT. Translating it yields CASSLWGGQPQHF.